The 32 T cell receptor beta chains below all came from one sample that was sequenced in a study of blood T cells in healthy people across ages. Sample-barcoded 5' priming and a J-beta primer mix drove a second PCR of roughly 6 to 12 cycles. TCRdb fed the 5' RACE reads into MiXCR, producing one record per CDR3 protein. Of about 840,000 distinct CDR3 sequences listed, under 35% are singletons. These data were likewise used in another study, on T cells of mothers and their children.

Sequencing was carried out using blood. The receptors were gathered from a woman aged 40 to 50 in good health.

CDR3 sequence (DNA): TGCAGTGCTAGAGATCCGGCGGGGTATTCCTACGAGCAGTACTTC. Its translation: CSARDPAGYSYEQYF. The chain is built from TRBV20-1 and TRBJ2-7, with D maybe TRBD2 (6 bases). V was pared by 0 bases and J by 1 base, with 13 bases between. Looked up from germline, CDR1 is DFQATT and CDR2 is SNEGSKA (reference sequence). This CDR3 has 15 residues.

V is TRBV29-1 and J is TRBJ2-1, with TRBD2 matching over 8 bases. The CDR3 sequence is 10 residues long. Looked up from germline, CDR1 is SQVTM and CDR2 is ANQGSEA. J lost 15 bases, V lost 2 bases, and 3 bases had no gene match. The CDR3 sequence is CSVESGGRFF. CDR3 bases: TGCAGCGTTGAAAGCGGGGGCCGGTTCTTC.

CDR3 residues: CASSPRGGSDGSYEQYF. In nucleotides, the CDR3 is TGTGCCAGCAGCCCCCGTGGAGGGTCCGACGGCTCCTACGAGCAGTACTTC. The chain is built from TRBV7-2 and TRBJ2-7; tentatively, D is TRBD2 (6 bases). Germline CDR1 SGHTA, CDR2 FQGNSA. There are 17 residues in the CDR3. Trimming stripped 5 bases from V and 0 bases from J, with 20 bases between.

Of note for this clonotype: Compared with germline, one end of the junction differs, possibly owing to a read error. The chain has TRBV18 and TRBJ2-4; 10 bases line up with TRBD1. Germline V gives CDR1 KGHSH, CDR2 LQKENI. There are 16 residues in the CDR3. Here the CDR3 reads CASSPPRGQGVDILYF. The CDR3 nucleotides are TGTGCCAGCTCACCACCGCGCGGACAGGGGGTGGACATTCTGTACTTC.

This clonotype came up many times. The junction shows a germline mismatch at one end, possibly a read error. V gene TRBV7-7 combines with J gene TRBJ1-4; the match to TRBD1 covers 12 bases. The germline V gene has CDR1 SSHAT and CDR2 FNYEAQ (reference sequence). The CDR3 loop spans 15 amino acids. CDR3 in DNA: TGTGCTAGCAGCCGGGACAGGGGGCGGAATGAAAAACTGTTTTTT. Translated: CASSRDRGRNEKLFF.

The chain has TRBV29-1 and TRBJ1-1; D gene ambiguous. In germline, CDR1 is SQVTM, CDR2 ANQGSEA. There are 11 residues in the CDR3. Trimming left V 7 bases short and J 1 base short, with 7 bases between. This CDR3 is CSAKSNTEAFF. DNA for the CDR3: TGCAGCGCAAAATCGAACACTGAAGCTTTCTTT. Complete variable domain (other parts from reference TRBV29-1 and TRBJ1-1): SAVISQKPSRDICQRGTSLTIQCQVDSQVTMMFWYRQQPGQSLTLIATANQGSEATYESGFVIDKFPISRPNLTFSTLTVSNMSPEDSSIYLCSAKSNTEAFFGQGTRLTVV.

This clonotype was observed at least ten times. The rearrangement uses TRBV29-1 and TRBJ1-4; 7 positions match TRBD1. This CDR3 has 13 residues. The V gene end was trimmed by 7 bases and the J gene end by 8 bases; junction bases not matched to a gene: 10. Germline lookup yields CDR1 SQVTM and CDR2 ANQGSEA. The CDR3 nucleotides read TGCAGCGCTGGACAGGAGCCCGGGGAAAAACTGTTTTTT. This gives the protein CSAGQEPGEKLFF.

This clonotype was detected a few times. J is TRBJ2-1 and V is TRBV28; TRBD1 aligns across 9 bases. The CDR3 length is 14 residues. Per the germline V gene, CDR1 is MDHEN and CDR2 is SYDVKM. V lost 2 bases to trimming and J lost 12 bases; unmatched junction nucleotides: 8. CDR3 nucleotide sequence: TGTGCCAGCAGTTTACGCACAGGGGGCGAAGTGCAGTTCTTC. It is translated as CASSLRTGGEVQFF.

This clonotype has just a few counts. The chain joins TRBV20-1 to TRBJ1-2; tentatively, D is TRBD1 (5 bases). This CDR3 has 18 residues. Trimming removed 3 bases from V and 1 base from J, with 24 bases in between. Germline V gene sequence: CDR1 DFQATT, CDR2 SNEGSKA (reference sequence). CDR3: CSASAVVTDQKLNYGYTF. DNA of the CDR3: TGCAGTGCTAGCGCAGTGGTGACAGACCAAAAGCTTAACTATGGCTACACCTTC.

The chain combines TRBV28 with TRBJ1-5, with D unclear. Germline V lookup: CDR1 MDHEN, CDR2 SYDVKM. V was clipped by 2 bases and J by 2 bases, with 10 bases between them. The CDR3 has 15 amino acids. In DNA, the CDR3 is TGTGCCAGCAGTTTAAAAGGGTTAGGCAATCAGCCCCAGCATTTT. As protein: CASSLKGLGNQPQHF.

The CDR3 DNA reads TGCAGTGCTAAACCTGCCGGGACAGGGGTCGGTAGATATAGCAATCAGCCCCAGCATTTT. Encoded protein: CSAKPAGTGVGRYSNQPQHF. This chain joins TRBV20-1 and TRBJ1-5; 10 nucleotides line up with TRBD1. V shed 4 bases, J shed 0 bases, and the junction held 18 bases outside the gene matches. The germline CDR1 and CDR2 sequences are DFQATT and SNEGSKA (reference sequence). CDR3 size: 20 residues.

There are a few counts of this clonotype. The V and J genes are TRBV7-2 and TRBJ1-2, with D tentatively TRBD1 (6 bases). Germline assignment: CDR1 SGHTA and CDR2 FQGNSA. V lost 2 bases to trimming and J lost 4 bases, with 14 bases between them. The length of the CDR3 is 15 residues. This chain's CDR3 is CTSSLPDRSFYGYTF. In nucleotides, the CDR3 is TGTACCAGCAGCTTACCAGACAGGAGCTTCTATGGCTACACCTTC.

This clonotype was recorded many times. The chain carries TRBV6-2 or TRBV6-3 and TRBJ2-7; 9 bases map to TRBD1. With V trimmed by 5 bases and J by 3 bases, 8 bases remained unmatched. The CDR3 contains 15 residues. The V gene's germline CDR1 is MNHEY and CDR2 SVGEGT. The DNA of the CDR3 is TGTGCCAGCAGTCCATCGGGGACAGGGAGCTACGAGCAGTACTTC. This codes for CASSPSGTGSYEQYF.

The chain carries TRBV5-1 and TRBJ1-1, with no clear D. This CDR3 region has 13 residues. Germline lookup yields CDR1 SGHRS and CDR2 YFSETQ. V lost 0 bases, J lost 4 bases, and 7 bases lay in between. The CDR3 loop reads CASSLETITEAFF. CDR3 in DNA: TGCGCCAGCAGCTTGGAGACGATCACTGAAGCTTTCTTT. The full variable domain, its missing parts supplied by reference TRBV5-1 and TRBJ1-1, is KAGVTQTPRYLIKTRGQQVTLSCSPISGHRSVSWYQQTPGQGLQFLFEYFSETQRNKGNFPGRFSGRQFSNSRSEMNVSTLELGDSALYLCASSLETITEAFFGQGTRLTVV.

CDR3 DNA sequence: TGCGCCAGCAGCTTGGTTGAAGGGTCCTACAATGAGCAGTACTTC. Encoded protein: CASSLVEGSYNEQYF. The genes are TRBV5-1 and TRBJ2-1; D gene ambiguous. The J call is in doubt because the DNA end fits TRBJ2-7 better. This CDR3 has 15 residues. Germline-derived CDR1 and CDR2 are SGHRS and YFSETQ.

The J gene is TRBJ2-1, the V gene TRBV15; D ambiguous. Germline V CDR1 and CDR2: LNHNV, YYDKDF (reference sequence). The CDR3 is 17 amino acids. V was trimmed by 1 base and J by 5 bases, leaving 18 bases between them. Here the CDR3 DNA reads TGTGCCACCAGCAGAGTAGGTTTGCATGGCAAAAACAATGAGCAGTTCTTC. Amino acid sequence: CATSRVGLHGKNNEQFF.

This clonotype was detected many times. CDR3 loop: CASSLGGWDYEQYF. The DNA of the CDR3 is TGTGCCAGCAGCTTAGGGGGCTGGGACTACGAGCAGTACTTC. The chain joins TRBV7-2 to TRBJ2-7; D possibly corresponds to TRBD1 (5 bases). Germline CDR1 is SGHTA and CDR2 is FQGNSA. There are 14 residues in the CDR3. The V and J ends lost 1 base and 3 bases respectively, with 10 bases between them.

Only a few counts were recorded for this clonotype. The chain uses TRBV7-2 and TRBJ2-1, with 10 bases identical to TRBD2. The V gene end was trimmed by 7 bases and the J gene end by 5 bases; junction bases not matched to a gene: 14. This CDR3 is built from 17 residues. Germline V gene lookup returns CDR1 SGHTA and CDR2 FQGNSA. The CDR3 bases are TGTGCCAGCACCGCATGGGGTAGCGGGGGGCCGAACAATGAGCAGTTCTTC. This gives the protein CASTAWGSGGPNNEQFF.

This clonotype was counted many times. V usage is TRBV24-1 and J usage is TRBJ2-5; D is uncertain. CDR1 is KGHDR and CDR2 is SFDVKD in the germline V gene. Deletions cut 4 bases from V and 4 bases from J, with 12 bases between. The CDR3 is 14 amino acids. The DNA of the CDR3 is TGTGCCACCAGTGACTCGGGCCCGCGAGAGACCCAGTACTTC. It codes for CATSDSGPRETQYF.

The chain combines TRBV7-9 with TRBJ2-4, with TRBD1 matching over 7 bases. CDR3 length: 13 amino acids. Germline CDR1 reads SEHNR; CDR2 reads FQNEAQ (reference sequence). Losses at the gene ends were 1 base for V and 12 bases for J; bases not matched to a gene: 6. For the CDR3, the DNA is TGTGCCAGCAGCTTAGGGTCGGACAGGCCTCAGTACTTC. This gives the protein CASSLGSDRPQYF. Based on the CDR3 plus reference TRBV7-9 and TRBJ2-4, the full variable domain is DTGVSQNPRHKITKRGQNVTFRCDPISEHNRLYWYRQTLGQGPEFLTYFQNEAQLEKSRLLSDRFSAERPKGSFSTLEIQRTEQGDSAMYLCASSLGSDRPQYFGAGTRLSVL.

V gene TRBV27 combines with J gene TRBJ2-1; TRBD1 agrees at 8 bases. This CDR3 region has 15 residues. V was clipped by 7 bases and J by 6 bases; unmatched bases: 11. Germline lookup yields CDR1 MNHEY and CDR2 SMNVEV (reference sequence). The CDR3 loop is CASTPGQVSVNEQFF. As DNA, the CDR3 is TGTGCCAGCACCCCGGGACAGGTATCGGTCAATGAGCAGTTCTTC.

The CDR3 DNA reads TGTGCCAGCAGCACTAGCGTTGCCTACAATGAGCAGTTCTTC. This translates into CASSTSVAYNEQFF. The genes are TRBV6-5 and TRBJ2-1; 7 nucleotides match TRBD2. V shed 6 bases, J shed 2 bases, and the junction held 4 bases outside the gene matches. The CDR3 consists of 14 residues. CDR1 MNHEY and CDR2 SVGAGI come from the germline V gene.

This clonotype came up many times. V is TRBV29-1 and J is TRBJ1-5; D may be TRBD1 (5 bases). V was pared by 4 bases and J by 5 bases, with 9 bases between. In germline, CDR1 is SQVTM, CDR2 ANQGSEA. The CDR3 is made up of 12 amino acids. The CDR3 DNA sequence: TGCAGCGTTGGTCAAGGGGATCAGCCCCAGCATTTT. It is translated as CSVGQGDQPQHF.

Only a few counts were recorded for this clonotype. The chain is built from TRBV7-9 and TRBJ1-2, with 7 bases identical to TRBD1. Per germline, CDR1 SEHNR and CDR2 FQNEAQ (reference sequence). The CDR3 extends over 15 amino acids. The V segment lost 1 base and the J segment 4 bases; nucleotides outside the gene matches: 6. In DNA, the CDR3 is TGTGCCAGCAGCTTAGGCACAGGGGCCGGCTATGGCTACACCTTC. Its protein product is CASSLGTGAGYGYTF.

The chain links TRBV5-1 to TRBJ1-6; a possible D gene is TRBD1 (5 bases). In germline, CDR1 is SGHRS, CDR2 YFSETQ. The V end was cut by 4 bases, the J end by 7 bases, with 18 bases between. There are 16 residues in the CDR3. The CDR3 is CASSRIGGDLNSPLHF. CDR3 nucleotides: TGCGCCAGCAGCCGGATTGGAGGGGACCTAAATTCACCCCTCCACTTT. Full variable domain (rest looked up from reference TRBV5-1 and TRBJ1-6): KAGVTQTPRYLIKTRGQQVTLSCSPISGHRSVSWYQQTPGQGLQFLFEYFSETQRNKGNFPGRFSGRQFSNSRSEMNVSTLELGDSALYLCASSRIGGDLNSPLHFGNGTRLTVT.

The V gene is TRBV7-3, the J gene TRBJ2-3; perhaps TRBD1 as D (6 bases). V was trimmed by 4 bases and J by 5 bases, leaving 13 bases between them. Germline V gene sequence: CDR1 SGHTA, CDR2 FQGTGA. CDR3 length: 14 amino acids. The CDR3 region has the DNA TGTGCCAGCAGCTCTGGGGGCAGTAAAGATACGCAGTATTTT. Its protein is CASSSGGSKDTQYF.

The CDR3, as DNA: TGTGCCAGCAGTTTTGTGGGGGAGGGGGCCCAGTACTTC. It translates to CASSFVGEGAQYF. This chain joins TRBV27 and TRBJ2-5, with a tentative D call TRBD2 (7 bases). The CDR3 covers 13 residues. CDR1 and CDR2 from the germline V gene are MNHEY and SMNVEV (reference sequence). V was cut by 3 bases and J by 9 bases, with 14 bases left in between.

Many counts were recorded for this clonotype. The chain carries TRBV7-9 and TRBJ2-1; D is unclear. Trimming removed 2 bases at V and 0 bases at J, with 8 bases between. The CDR3 contains 15 residues. CDR1 SEHNR and CDR2 FQNEAQ come from the germline V gene (reference sequence). CDR3 bases: TGTGCCAGCAGCTTACTCCTAGTCTCCTACAATGAGCAGTTCTTC. It codes for CASSLLLVSYNEQFF.

The rearrangement links TRBV5-1 to TRBJ2-3; D is perhaps TRBD2 (6 bases). This CDR3 contains 14 residues. The germline V gene encodes CDR1 SGHRS and CDR2 YFSETQ. V was shortened by 2 bases and J by 5 bases, with 12 bases between the two germline ends. CDR3 coding DNA: TGCGCCAGCAGCTTCCCCAGACTAGAAGATACGCAGTATTTT. This encodes CASSFPRLEDTQYF.

The gene calls are TRBV24-1 and TRBJ1-1; D is perhaps TRBD1 (5 bases). Trimming shortened V by 3 bases and J by 0 bases, and 10 bases separated the two germline ends. The germline V gene encodes CDR1 KGHDR and CDR2 SFDVKD. The CDR3 runs to 15 residues. The CDR3 DNA follows: TGTGCCACCAGTGATCGGGACCCGTTGAACACTGAAGCTTTCTTT. The encoded protein is CATSDRDPLNTEAFF.

The rearrangement links TRBV6-6 to TRBJ2-3; the D gene is possibly TRBD1 (5 bases). Germline V gene data show CDR1 as MNHNY and CDR2 as SVGAGI (reference sequence). V was cut by 6 bases and J by 6 bases, with 16 bases left in between. The length of the CDR3 is 14 residues. The CDR3 DNA is TGTGCCAGCAGGTACCAGGGCCAAGGCGATACGCAGTATTTT. Translating it yields CASRYQGQGDTQYF.

This clonotype came up a few times. The V and J genes are TRBV3-1 and TRBJ1-6; no clear D gene. The CDR3 has 14 residues. Germline-derived CDR1 and CDR2 are LGHDT and YNNKEL (reference sequence). With 4 bases removed from V and 0 bases from J, the gap between germline ends came to 4 bases. The CDR3 spells CASSPGSYNSPLHF. The CDR3 DNA follows: TGTGCCAGCAGCCCCGGCTCCTATAATTCACCCCTCCACTTT.